One and the same sample provided the 11 T cell receptor beta chains below, sequenced in a study of beta chain features in type 1 diabetes. Expressed TCRB transcripts were sequenced because the entire RNA isolate underwent reverse transcription. The method was immunoSEQ multiplex PCR; TCRdb's version includes in-frame clones alone and lacks a portion of them. The data contain some 300,000 clones, about 8% of them singletons. The specimen was central memory CD4+ T cells from blood. These receptors all stem from a woman between 18 and 30 years old in good health.

The V call is TRBV5-1, the J call TRBJ2-3; 9 bases fit TRBD2. Germline V gene data show CDR1 as SGHRS and CDR2 as YFSETQ. The CDR3 is made up of 14 amino acids. After removal of 7 bases from V and 4 bases from J, the junction contained 7 bases not matched to a gene. The CDR3 nucleotides are TGCGCCAGCCGCGGGGGGGCCCAGGCAGATACGCAGTATTTT. Translation gives CASRGGAQADTQYF.

The J gene is TRBJ2-7, the V gene TRBV11-1; D not certain. Germline CDR1 is SGHAT and CDR2 is FQDESV (reference sequence). Trimming shortened V by 5 bases and J by 2 bases, and 7 bases separated the two germline ends. The CDR3 extends over 12 amino acids. The CDR3 DNA reads TGTGCCAGCAGCCGCCGCACCTACGAGCAGTACTTC. It translates to CASSRRTYEQYF.

The chain employs TRBV7-2 and TRBJ2-1, with TRBD2 as a possible D gene (6 bases). V shed 3 bases and J shed 8 bases, with 11 bases lying between them. Per the germline V gene, CDR1 is SGHTA and CDR2 is FQGNSA. The CDR3 consists of 13 residues. CDR3: CASSFVGTYEQFF. CDR3 DNA sequence: TGTGCCAGCAGCTTCGTCGGGACTTATGAGCAGTTCTTC.

The rearrangement joins TRBV7-2 to TRBJ1-5; D gene ambiguous. Germline assignment: CDR1 SGHTA and CDR2 FQGNSA. CDR3 length: 15 residues. Between the trimmed V and J ends, which lost 1 base and 4 bases, there was a span of 11 bases. CDR3 in amino acids: CASSLVSLGNQPQHF. The CDR3 nucleotides read TGTGCCAGCAGCTTAGTATCTCTTGGGAATCAGCCCCAGCATTTT.

The CDR3 reads CASNPRGGNTEAFF. Written as DNA, the CDR3 is TGTGCCAGCAACCCCCGGGGCGGGAACACTGAAGCTTTCTTT. The chain couples TRBV6-6 to TRBJ1-1; D may be TRBD1 (5 bases). V lost 7 bases to trimming and J lost 1 base, with 13 bases between them. Germline V gives CDR1 MNHNY, CDR2 SVGAGI (reference sequence). CDR3 length equals 14 residues.

The V and J genes are TRBV2 and TRBJ1-2; unclear D gene. The ends were cut back, 0 bases at V and 7 bases at J, with 12 bases in the middle. This CDR3 contains 14 residues. The germline V gene encodes CDR1 SNHLY and CDR2 FYNNEI. The CDR3 protein is CASSEANSLSGYTF. CDR3 in DNA: TGTGCCAGCAGTGAAGCTAACTCACTCTCTGGCTACACCTTC.

This clone has a handful of counts. The chain recombines TRBV2 with TRBJ1-5, with unresolved D. The CDR3 runs 14 residues. Germline values: CDR1 SNHLY, CDR2 FYNNEI. Trimming shortened V by 4 bases and J by 6 bases, and 13 bases separated the two germline ends. CDR3 in DNA: TGTGCCAGCAGTGTGGGTGGTTTGGGTCAGCCCCAGCATTTT. It translates to CASSVGGLGQPQHF.

This clone was found a few times. The rearrangement joins TRBV10-3 to TRBJ2-3; D uncertain. V lost 6 bases to trimming and J lost 3 bases, with 4 bases between them. This CDR3 is 11 amino acids long. Germline CDR1 is ENHRY and CDR2 is SYGVKD. The CDR3 here is CAISKTDTQYF. CDR3 DNA sequence: TGTGCCATCAGCAAGACAGATACGCAGTATTTT.

Note on this clone: The junction departs from germline at one end; a sequencing error may be responsible. V usage is TRBV6-5 and J usage is TRBJ2-7; D is perhaps TRBD1 (5 bases). The CDR3 runs 11 residues. Germline lookup yields CDR1 MNHEY and CDR2 SVGAGI. The CDR3 nucleotides are TGTGCCATCAGTCAGGGCTCCGAGCAGTACTTC. It translates to CAISQGSEQYF.

This CDR3 is CATQEGRGGQFF. The CDR3 coding sequence is TGTGCCACCCAAGAGGGGCGTGGTGGGCAGTTCTTC. The rearrangement links TRBV27 to TRBJ2-1; D possibly matches TRBD1 or TRBD2 (5 bases each). The germline gives CDR1 MNHEY, CDR2 SMNVEV (reference sequence). Trimming pared 10 bases from V and 12 bases from J, leaving 19 bases between. This CDR3 comprises 12 residues.

This clone was recorded a few times. The chain combines TRBV7-3 with TRBJ1-2; weak D call: TRBD1 (6 bases). With 7 bases removed from V and 8 bases from J, the gap between germline ends came to 26 bases. CDR3 size: 16 residues. Germline CDR1 is SGHTA and CDR2 is FQGTGA. The CDR3 here is CASNRYSGRGVTGYTF. Written as DNA, the CDR3 is TGTGCCAGCAACCGATACAGTGGCAGGGGAGTAACGGGCTACACCTTC.